These T cell receptor beta chains were read from a single sample in a study of cytomegalovirus exposure and HLA in healthy donors. TCRdb's table, derived via immunoSEQ multiplex PCR, lists solely in-frame clones and lacks some. The sample holds around 92,000 clones, about 80% seen once. Sequenced material: PBMCs. The receptors were sampled from a man aged 55 to 69 in good health and CMV-seropositive. CDR3s leave out the opening cysteine and the closing phenylalanine or tryptophan. Fields, in order: clone size, J gene, V gene, CDR3 length, CDR3 protein. Clone size, where shown, is once, few, many, or a class for clones that have expanded.

>once|TRBJ2-3|TRBV5-1|13
ASAPFGEGTDTQY
>.|TRBJ2-3|TRBV6-5|14
ASSYRGQGQGDTQY
>.|TRBJ2-3|TRBV4-2|13
ASSQRQGESDTQY
>.|TRBJ2-1|TRBV30|13
AWSVWGGIYNEQF
>.|TRBJ1-5|TRBV5-8|16
ASSSIGTGLYSNQPQH
>.|TRBJ2-3|TRBV5-1|14
ASSPPGQGGGDTQY
>.|TRBJ2-1|TRBV6-5|14
ASSSPLARGYNEQF
>.|TRBJ1-1|TRBV5-8|12
ASSFGDQYTEAF
>.|TRBJ1-4|TRBV9|16
ASSAAGTGKGRYEKLF
>once|.|TRBV4-1|14
ASSQQLAGGTYEQY
>few|TRBJ2-3|TRBV5-1|10
ASSLLTDTQY
>.|TRBJ2-7|TRBV28|13
ASSSPGGGSYEQY
>.|TRBJ2-5|TRBV5-1|13
ASSASGTGVETQY
>few|TRBJ2-1|TRBV19|13
ASSLIAGGVNEQF
>.|TRBJ2-1|TRBV15|10
ATSRSGREQF
>.|TRBJ1-1|TRBV10-3|12
AISEFGMDSEAF
>.|TRBJ1-5|TRBV30|15
AWSVPGVTLGGSPQH
>.|TRBJ2-2|TRBV27|11
ASRDSNTGELF
>.|TRBJ2-2|TRBV29-1|13
SVERRGGNTGELF
>.|TRBJ2-3|TRBV4-1|13
ASSDRQGGTDTQY
>.|TRBJ2-1|TRBV5-4|15
ASRGAWLAGSYNEQF
>.|TRBJ2-7|TRBV30|9
AWSVAHEQY
>once|TRBJ1-6|TRBV27|11
ASSRGNNSPLH
>.|TRBJ2-2|TRBV29-1|13
SVAISGTSTGELF
>.|TRBJ1-5|TRBV6-1|11
ASSTVSNQPQH
>once|TRBJ1-3|TRBV15|12
ATSLDMAGNTIY
>.|TRBJ2-1|TRBV9|11
ASSPNRVNEQF
>.|TRBJ2-7|TRBV21-1|13
ASSKVGQISYEQY
>.|TRBJ2-7|TRBV5-4|12
ASSYRGAGYEQY
>.|TRBJ1-2|TRBV29-1|12
SVGDRTGYYGYT
>.|TRBJ2-4|TRBV6-5|10
ASGREGDIQY
>.|TRBJ1-2|TRBV28|16
ASSRAGSGSQSDYGYT
>few|TRBJ1-4|TRBV5-1|15
ASSLSRGQSTNEKLF
>.|TRBJ2-7|TRBV27|13
ASSIRGQLLREQY
>.|TRBJ2-7|TRBV6-5|11
ASSFTESYEQY
>.|TRBJ1-3|TRBV2|12
ASSGQGIGNTIY
>.|TRBJ1-5|TRBV6-5|12
ASSREYSNQPQH
>once|TRBJ2-6|TRBV11-1|15
ASSFWKGATGANVLT
>.|TRBJ2-5|TRBV7-9|10
SSSPDRGAQY
>.|TRBJ2-2|TRBV30|15
AWSVGLGGGRTGELF
>few|TRBJ2-1|TRBV5-1|14
ASSLGLAGGYNEQF
>.|TRBJ2-1|TRBV6-4|14
ASSPLSGSSYNEQF
>.|TRBJ2-2|TRBV18|15
ASSRTRDRGRTGELF
>once|TRBJ2-7|TRBV10-1|12
ASSEANREYEQY
>.|TRBJ2-7|TRBV2|14
ASSPQAGTLSYEQY
>.|TRBJ2-5|TRBV10-2|13
ASRGTSGAQETQY
>.|TRBJ2-7|TRBV7-2|12
ASSSTRGVWEQY
>.|TRBJ2-3|TRBV5-1|13
ASSLGTKSADTQY
>.|TRBJ1-2|TRBV11-2|9
ASSQSGSYT
>once|TRBJ2-7|TRBV15|12
ATSRDWQGYEQY
>.|TRBJ2-5|TRBV30|11
AWSTGGGETQY
>.|.|TRBV19|11
ASSFGTGDEQY
>.|TRBJ2-7|TRBV4-2|14
ASSQGQGYSEYEQY